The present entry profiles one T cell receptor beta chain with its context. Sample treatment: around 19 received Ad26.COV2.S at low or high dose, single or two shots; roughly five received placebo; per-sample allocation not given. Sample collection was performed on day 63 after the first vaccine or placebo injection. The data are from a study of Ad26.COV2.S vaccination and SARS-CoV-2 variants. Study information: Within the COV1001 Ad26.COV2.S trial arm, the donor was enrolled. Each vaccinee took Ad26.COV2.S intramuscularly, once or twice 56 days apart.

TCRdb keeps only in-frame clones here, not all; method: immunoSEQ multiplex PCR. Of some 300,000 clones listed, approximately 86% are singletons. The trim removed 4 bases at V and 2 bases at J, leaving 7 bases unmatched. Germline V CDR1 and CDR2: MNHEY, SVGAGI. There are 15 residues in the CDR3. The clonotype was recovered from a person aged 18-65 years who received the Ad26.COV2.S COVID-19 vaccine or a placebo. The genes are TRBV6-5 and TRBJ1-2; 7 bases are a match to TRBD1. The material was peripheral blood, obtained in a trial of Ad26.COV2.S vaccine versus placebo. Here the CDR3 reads CASSSIGTVNYGYTF. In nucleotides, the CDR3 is TGTGCCAGCAGTTCAATCGGGACAGTGAACTATGGCTACACCTTC.